This T cell receptor beta chain was identified in a study of regulatory T cells in long-lasting Graves disease. As for the study in general: Persistent Graves' disease denoted over 5 years of antithyroid drugs plus positive TSH receptor antibodies.

There are a few counts of this clonotype. Sequencing libraries for TCR beta were prepared with iRepertoire HTBI primers and Arm-PCR of CDR3 regions. Via MiXCR, TCRdb re-called the multiplex PCR reads, giving one row per CDR3 protein. The sample has 700,000 or so distinct CDR3 sequences, 25% to 35% seen once. Trimming removed 4 bases at V and 0 bases at J, with 6 bases between. This CDR3 spans 13 amino acids. Germline CDR1 is WSHSY and CDR2 is SAAADI. Time point: persistent/refractory GD, antithyroid drugs over 5 years with positive TRAb. Construction of the TCR library relied on RNA isolated from PBMCs.

The specimen comprised peripheral blood mononuclear cells (PBMCs), sampled when the disease was refractory, from a patient treated with antithyroid drugs. The source of this sequence is a female donor with Graves disease. The chain joins TRBV10-2 to TRBJ1-1; D gene uncertain. CDR3 coding DNA: TGCGCCAGCAGTGGGGCTATGAACACTGAAGCTTTCTTT. Protein sequence: CASSGAMNTEAFF.